Each of the 27 T cell receptor beta chains below was sequenced from the same sample in a study of identical twins. TCRdb analysed the 5' RACE reads with MiXCR anew, one entry per CDR3 protein. The profile shows some 730,000 distinct CDR3 sequences, 18% of them singletons. These data also featured in a second study, about T cells expressing NK-cell markers.

Sequencing used PBMCs. These receptors came from a woman aged 18-29 years in good health.

This clonotype was recorded a few times. The V and J genes are TRBV9 and TRBJ2-2; a weak D match, TRBD2 (5 bases). Trimming removed 0 bases from V and 5 bases from J, with 11 bases in between. This CDR3 has 15 amino acids. Germline CDR1 is SGDLS and CDR2 is YYNGEE. The CDR3 DNA follows: TGTGCCAGCAGCGTAGCTGGAGGTCAGACCGGGGAGCTGTTTTTT. It is translated as CASSVAGGQTGELFF.

This clonotype showed up just a few times. This sequence joins TRBV12-3 or TRBV12-4 and TRBJ2-1, with TRBD2 matching 10 bases. The length of the CDR3 is 15 residues. V trimming: 4 bases; J trimming: 9 bases; junction bases outside the gene matches: 9. The CDR3 loop reads CASSSIAGGNVEQFF. As DNA, the CDR3 is TGTGCCAGCAGTTCAATAGCGGGAGGAAATGTTGAGCAGTTCTTC.

This clonotype was seen only a few times. V is TRBV6-1 and J is TRBJ2-2; the match to TRBD1 covers 9 bases. The germline V gene has CDR1 MNHNS and CDR2 SASEGT. The CDR3 consists of 15 residues. Losses at the gene ends were 6 bases for V and 1 base for J; bases not matched to a gene: 3. CDR3: CASRRQGGNTGELFF. The CDR3 nucleotides are TGTGCCAGCAGGCGACAGGGGGGGAACACCGGGGAGCTGTTTTTT.

This sequence joins TRBV12-3 or TRBV12-4 and TRBJ2-7; TRBD1 is a possible D gene (6 bases). V was clipped by 5 bases and J by 3 bases, with 11 bases between them. This CDR3 is 13 amino acids long. The CDR3, as DNA: TGTGCCAGCAGTCGGACAGCGATCTACGAGCAGTACTTC. Translating gives CASSRTAIYEQYF.

The rearrangement uses TRBV20-1 and TRBJ2-3, with D maybe TRBD1 (5 bases). Germline loops: CDR1 DFQATT, CDR2 SNEGSKA (reference sequence). V was trimmed by 3 bases and J by 4 bases, leaving 11 bases between them. The CDR3 extends over 13 amino acids. The CDR3 DNA sequence: TGCAGTGCTAGTTACAGGACCGCAGATACGCAGTATTTT. It encodes CSASYRTADTQYF.

The CDR3 here is CASSPMGQAFNEQFF. CDR3 nucleotides: TGTGCCAGCAGTCCTATGGGACAGGCCTTCAATGAGCAGTTCTTC. This chain joins TRBV12-3 or TRBV12-4 and TRBJ2-1, with 8 bases identical to TRBD1. J gave up 6 bases and V 5 bases, and 9 bases lay outside the gene matches. The CDR3 spans 15 residues.

The chain is built from TRBV29-1 and TRBJ1-1, with unresolved D. There are 12 residues in the CDR3. The V and J ends lost 7 bases and 2 bases respectively, with 11 bases between them. In germline, CDR1 is SQVTM, CDR2 ANQGSEA. The CDR3 loop reads CSGGGLNTEAFF. DNA of the CDR3: TGCAGCGGGGGAGGGTTAAACACTGAAGCTTTCTTT.

This clonotype was observed a few times. The rearrangement uses TRBV6-5 and TRBJ2-4; D assignment may be TRBD1 or TRBD2 (5 bases each). The CDR3 totals 15 residues. Germline CDR1 reads MNHEY; CDR2 reads SVGAGI. V gave up 0 bases and J gave up 7 bases, with 13 bases separating them. CDR3 sequence reads: CASSYSRGTLNIQYF. The CDR3 DNA sequence: TGTGCCAGCAGTTACTCGAGAGGGACCCTCAACATTCAGTACTTC.

The CDR3 loop reads CASSLSGGGNEQYF. The CDR3 nucleotides read TGTGCCAGCAGTTTATCTGGGGGGGGCAACGAGCAGTACTTC. This rearrangement joins TRBV27 to TRBJ2-7, with D possibly being TRBD2 (7 bases). Germline CDR1 MNHEY, CDR2 SMNVEV (reference sequence). V was clipped by 0 bases and J by 5 bases, with 11 bases between them. The CDR3 covers 14 residues.

This clonotype was seen repeatedly, ten times or more. The V call is TRBV12-3 or TRBV12-4, the J call TRBJ1-5, with TRBD1 matching over 8 bases. V shed 3 bases, J shed 4 bases, and the junction held 2 bases outside the gene matches. The CDR3 loop spans 14 amino acids. The CDR3 protein is CASSLGQVNQPQHF. CDR3 nucleotide sequence: TGTGCCAGCAGTTTGGGACAGGTGAATCAGCCCCAGCATTTT.

A note on this clonotype: One end of the junction varies from germline; a read error may be responsible. V is TRBV20-1 and J is TRBJ2-5; 9 nucleotides match TRBD2. CDR1 and CDR2 from the germline V gene are DFQATT and SNEGSKA (reference sequence). The length of the CDR3 is 14 residues. CDR3 loop: CSARDLAGTPPLPF. As DNA, the CDR3 is TGCAGTGCTAGAGATCTAGCGGGAACACCTCCACTACCCTTC.

V gene TRBV5-1 combines with J gene TRBJ2-2; D gene unclear. CDR1 is SGHRS and CDR2 is YFSETQ in the germline V gene. This CDR3 has 15 residues. The V end was cut by 5 bases, the J end by 0 bases, with 11 bases between. Here the CDR3 reads CASSQTLSNTGELFF. Written as DNA, the CDR3 is TGCGCCAGCAGTCAGACCTTATCGAACACCGGGGAGCTGTTTTTT.

The chain is built from TRBV12-3 or TRBV12-4 and TRBJ2-2, with D perhaps matching TRBD1 (5 bases). V lost 2 bases and J 2 bases, leaving 18 bases between the germline ends. This CDR3 comprises 18 residues. CDR3 coding DNA: TGTGCCAGCAGTTTAAATTTAGGAAAGGGGATTAACACCGGGGAGCTGTTTTTT. Its translation: CASSLNLGKGINTGELFF.

The chain recombines TRBV5-1 with TRBJ2-5; D may be TRBD2 (6 bases). Trimming shortened V by 0 bases and J by 3 bases, and 18 bases separated the two germline ends. CDR1 SGHRS and CDR2 YFSETQ come from the germline V gene. This CDR3 contains 17 residues. The CDR3 sequence is CASSLGVTVRREETQYF. The CDR3 DNA sequence: TGCGCCAGCAGCTTGGGAGTGACAGTGCGGAGGGAAGAGACCCAGTACTTC.

This clonotype has only a few counts. The chain employs TRBV20-1 and TRBJ2-1; TRBD2 matches at 7 bases. J was trimmed by 2 bases and V by 5 bases; bases with no gene match: 3. Germline V lookup: CDR1 DFQATT, CDR2 SNEGSKA (reference sequence). The CDR3 has 13 amino acids. The CDR3 sequence is CSAAGDTYNEQFF. CDR3 DNA: TGCAGTGCTGCGGGGGATACCTACAATGAGCAGTTCTTC.

DNA of the CDR3: TGTGCCTGGAGTGTACTTCGTTCGTATGGGACAGGGGCGTATCGCGAGCCCCAGCATTTT. This codes for CAWSVLRSYGTGAYREPQHF. The V and J genes are TRBV30 and TRBJ1-5, with 10 bases fitting TRBD1. The CDR3 totals 20 residues. Trimming took 0 bases from V and 8 from J; bases not matched to a gene: 22. Germline CDR1 GTSNPN, CDR2 SVGIG (reference sequence).

This clonotype turned up a few times. The chain has TRBV7-8 and TRBJ2-3; D gene uncertain. The CDR3 has 12 residues. CDR1 is SGHVS, CDR2 FQNEAQ, per germline. Trimming stripped 5 bases from V and 5 bases from J, with 8 bases between. CDR3: CASSPGQDTQYF. The CDR3, as DNA: TGTGCCAGCAGCCCCGGCCAAGATACGCAGTATTTT.

The chain uses TRBV6-4 and TRBJ1-5, with D possibly being TRBD1 (5 bases). The CDR3 covers 15 residues. CDR1 and CDR2 (germline): MRHNA, SNTAGT. V lost 4 bases, J lost 3 bases, and 13 bases lay in between. The DNA of the CDR3 is TGTGCCAGCAGTGCCCGGGGGGGAAACAATCAGCCCCAGCATTTT. Its protein is CASSARGGNNQPQHF.

This clonotype has ten or more counts. The chain is built from TRBV12-3 or TRBV12-4 and TRBJ1-3, with TRBD1 matching 7 bases. The CDR3 runs to 14 residues. Unmatched junction bases numbered 7, after V lost 7 bases and J lost 4 bases. CDR3 sequence reads: CASTTGAIGNTIYF. The CDR3 DNA is TGTGCCAGCACCACAGGGGCCATCGGAAACACCATATATTTT.

The table lists this clonotype with many counts. J is TRBJ2-1 and V is TRBV5-1; D is perhaps TRBD1 or TRBD2 (5 bases each). The V and J ends lost 3 bases and 7 bases respectively, with 11 bases between them. The CDR3 spans 13 residues. Germline values: CDR1 SGHRS, CDR2 YFSETQ. The chain's CDR3 is CASSSGTDNEQFF. The CDR3 bases are TGCGCCAGCAGCTCGGGGACCGATAATGAGCAGTTCTTC.

This clonotype came up many times. The chain employs TRBV12-3 or TRBV12-4 and TRBJ2-1; D is undetermined. This CDR3 has 12 amino acids. Trimming removed 1 base at V and 3 bases at J, with 1 base between. The CDR3 reads CASSLDYNEQFF. The CDR3 DNA is TGTGCCAGCAGTTTAGACTACAATGAGCAGTTCTTC.

V is TRBV4-3 and J is TRBJ2-1; 16 bases agree with TRBD2. The V gene end was trimmed by 4 bases and the J gene end by 3 bases; junction bases not matched to a gene: 9. Germline CDR1 and CDR2: LGHNA and YSLEER. This CDR3 contains 19 residues. The CDR3 loop is CASSLYGTSGRAVYNEQFF. The DNA of the CDR3 is TGCGCCAGCAGCCTGTACGGGACTAGCGGGAGGGCCGTCTACAATGAGCAGTTCTTC.

This clonotype has more than one count but fewer than ten. The chain has TRBV27 and TRBJ2-7; TRBD1 agrees at 8 bases. The CDR3 spans 14 residues. V was clipped by 2 bases and J by 9 bases; unmatched bases: 9. Germline lookup yields CDR1 MNHEY and CDR2 SMNVEV (reference sequence). CDR3 in DNA: TGTGCCAGCAGTTTAAGTCAGGGGGCGGGACGGCAGTACTTC. It specifies CASSLSQGAGRQYF.

This sequence joins TRBV20-1 and TRBJ2-1, with D perhaps TRBD2 (5 bases). The CDR3 length is 15 residues. Trimming took off 4 bases at V and 1 base at J, with 14 bases between the two ends. The germline gives CDR1 DFQATT, CDR2 SNEGSKA (reference sequence). In DNA form, the CDR3 reads TGCAGTGCTATTACCCAACTAGATTCCTACAATGAGCAGTTCTTC. Translation: CSAITQLDSYNEQFF.

The chain combines TRBV12-3 or TRBV12-4 with TRBJ2-3; D gene uncertain. Trimming shortened V by 2 bases and J by 0 bases, and 9 bases separated the two germline ends. The CDR3 contains 15 residues. The CDR3 protein is CASSLNGASTDTQYF. The DNA of the CDR3 is TGTGCCAGCAGTTTAAACGGAGCTAGCACAGATACGCAGTATTTT.

The chain couples TRBV20-1 to TRBJ2-2; D possibly matches TRBD1 or TRBD2 (5 bases each). With 3 bases removed from V and 2 bases from J, the gap between germline ends came to 19 bases. CDR1 is DFQATT and CDR2 is SNEGSKA in the germline V gene (reference sequence). The CDR3 extends over 17 amino acids. The CDR3 DNA reads TGCAGTGCTAGCGTGGGGGAAGCGGCCCCAAACACCGGGGAGCTGTTTTTT. Translating it yields CSASVGEAAPNTGELFF.

This sequence joins TRBV15 and TRBJ2-2; D might be TRBD2 (5 bases). Trimming removed 1 base from V and 0 bases from J, with 12 bases in between. The germline V gene has CDR1 LNHNV and CDR2 YYDKDF (reference sequence). This CDR3 contains 17 residues. The CDR3 here is CATSRVAQRPNTGELFF. The CDR3 DNA is TGTGCCACCAGCAGAGTAGCTCAGCGGCCGAACACCGGGGAGCTGTTTTTT.